The rows below give T cell receptor beta chains drawn from one sample of a study of T-cell memory formation after mild COVID-19. TCRdb analysed the 5' RACE reads with MiXCR anew, one entry per CDR3 protein. The sample lists 180,000 or so distinct CDR3 sequences, roughly 11% seen once, with approximately 4% in the top ten. What was sequenced was PBMCs or a T cell subset sorted from them (not recorded which). These TCRs come from a man aged 18 to 29 who had mild COVID-19 (a few samples of this study predate the infection). Cell type and time point are not known. The conserved cysteine and the conserved F or W are not part of the CDR3 here. Fields, in order: J gene, V gene, clone size, CDR3 protein. Not all rows give a size; the values are once, few, many and, for expanded clones, a class.

TRBJ1-6	TRBV6-5	-	ASSSGQGHNSPLH
TRBJ2-3	TRBV12-3/TRBV12-4	-	ASSFSTRHLGTDTQY
TRBJ1-6	TRBV3-1	-	ASSQQGNNSPLH
TRBJ2-2	TRBV6-2/TRBV6-3	-	ASSPPEAGTGELF
TRBJ2-7	TRBV6-2/TRBV6-3	few	ASSNSMLFYEQY
TRBJ2-2	TRBV5-1	-	ASSGHGVPTGELF
TRBJ2-1	TRBV7-8	-	ASSLRIGVEQF
TRBJ2-5	TRBV7-2	many	ASIAGPQETQY
TRBJ2-1	TRBV7-3	-	ASSSYLTGVNEQF
TRBJ1-1	TRBV10-3	many	AINFQGGTEAF
TRBJ2-1	TRBV27	-	ASSRTGVHNEQF
TRBJ2-7	TRBV19	-	ASSEQGAVSYEQY
TRBJ1-3	TRBV20-1	-	SARIQESSGNTIY
TRBJ2-1	TRBV6-5	-	ASTQGGYSYNEQF
TRBJ2-3	TRBV5-1	few	ASSFGEISTDTQY
TRBJ2-2	TRBV7-2	-	ASSLEQGGELF
TRBJ2-5	TRBV7-6	-	ASSPLGTGETQY
TRBJ1-4	TRBV6-6	few	ASRDPFEKLF
TRBJ1-6	TRBV5-1	-	ASSPGTGRDSPLH
TRBJ1-4	TRBV18	-	ASSLAGSGGPSDEKLF
TRBJ2-6	TRBV4-2	-	ASSQPRGQGASGANVLT
TRBJ2-3	TRBV5-1	few	ASSLALAGGADTQY
TRBJ2-3	TRBV6-4	few	ASSRDSADTQY
TRBJ1-5	TRBV6-2/TRBV6-3	-	ASKISRRGDQPQH
TRBJ2-3	TRBV12-3/TRBV12-4	few	ASSSTGGLDTQY
TRBJ2-2	TRBV11-3	-	ASSLWGSGTGELF
TRBJ2-3	TRBV10-3	many	AISELTMNTDTQY
TRBJ2-7	TRBV5-6	-	ASSLWGQIYEQY
TRBJ1-1	TRBV20-1	-	SAGDSSSEAF
TRBJ1-3	TRBV6-5	few	ASSYSSSSGNTIY
TRBJ1-1	TRBV7-2	-	ASSSGSVNTEAF
TRBJ2-2	TRBV18	-	ASSPSSTGELF
TRBJ1-1	TRBV4-1	-	ASSPLNRGMNTEAF
TRBJ1-5	TRBV2	few	ASRSRWDQPQH
TRBJ2-1	TRBV5-6	-	ASSLLEREF
TRBJ2-2	TRBV28	few	ASSSGGTGELF
TRBJ2-7	TRBV29-1	many	SVEEDGFSYEQY
TRBJ1-2	TRBV28	many	ASRTPGGIYGYT
TRBJ1-2	TRBV12-3/TRBV12-4	-	ASSPSGGRGFT
TRBJ2-1	TRBV7-6	many	ASSPGLRDEQF
TRBJ1-2	TRBV7-6	many	ASSSTGKRAGYT
TRBJ1-2	TRBV5-1	-	ASSLGQGWTYGYT
TRBJ2-2	TRBV5-1	few	ASSLAGQNTGELF
TRBJ1-4	TRBV7-2	many	ASSPRLNEKLF